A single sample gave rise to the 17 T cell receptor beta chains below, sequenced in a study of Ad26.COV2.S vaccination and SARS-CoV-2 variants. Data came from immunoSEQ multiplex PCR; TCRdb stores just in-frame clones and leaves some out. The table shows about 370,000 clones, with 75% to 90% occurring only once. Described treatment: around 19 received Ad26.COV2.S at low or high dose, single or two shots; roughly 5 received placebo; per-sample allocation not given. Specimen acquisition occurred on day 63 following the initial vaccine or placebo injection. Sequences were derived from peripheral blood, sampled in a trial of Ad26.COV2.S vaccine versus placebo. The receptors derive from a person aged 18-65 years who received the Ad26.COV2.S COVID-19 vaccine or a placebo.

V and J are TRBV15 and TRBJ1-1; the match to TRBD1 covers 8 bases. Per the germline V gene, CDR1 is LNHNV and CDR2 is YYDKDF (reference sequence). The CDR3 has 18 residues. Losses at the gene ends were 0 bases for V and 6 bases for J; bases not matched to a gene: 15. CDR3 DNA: TGTGCCACCAGCAGAGATAGGGGGGCAGGGGGCGCCGGGCCTGAAGCTTTCTTT. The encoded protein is CATSRDRGAGGAGPEAFF.

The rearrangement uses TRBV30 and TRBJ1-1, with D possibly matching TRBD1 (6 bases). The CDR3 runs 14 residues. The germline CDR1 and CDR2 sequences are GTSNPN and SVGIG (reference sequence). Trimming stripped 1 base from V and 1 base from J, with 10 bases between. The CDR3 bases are TGTGCCTGGAGTGGAAGGACAGCGAACACTGAAGCTTTCTTT. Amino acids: CAWSGRTANTEAFF. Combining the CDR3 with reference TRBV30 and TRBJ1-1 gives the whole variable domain SQTIHQWPATLVQPVGSPLSLECTVEGTSNPNLYWYRQAAGRGLQLLFYSVGIGQISSEVPQNLSASRPQDRQFILSSKKLLLSDSGFYLCAWSGRTANTEAFFGQGTRLTVV.

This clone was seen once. CDR3 amino acids: CSVDGGSTGELFF. The DNA of the CDR3 is TGCAGCGTTGACGGGGGGAGCACCGGGGAGCTGTTTTTT. The J gene is TRBJ2-2, the V gene TRBV29-1, with 7 nucleotides matching TRBD2. Germline CDR1 and CDR2: SQVTM and ANQGSEA. This CDR3 has 13 amino acids. Trimming at V came to 3 bases and at J to 4 bases, leaving 2 bases not matched to a gene.

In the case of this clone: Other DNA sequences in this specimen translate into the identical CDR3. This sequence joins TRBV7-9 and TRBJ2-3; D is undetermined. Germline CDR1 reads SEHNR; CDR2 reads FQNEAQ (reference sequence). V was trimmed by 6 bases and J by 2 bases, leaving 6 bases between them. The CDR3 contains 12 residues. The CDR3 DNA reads TGTGCCAGCAGTCTCATCACAGATACGCAGTATTTT. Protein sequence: CASSLITDTQYF.

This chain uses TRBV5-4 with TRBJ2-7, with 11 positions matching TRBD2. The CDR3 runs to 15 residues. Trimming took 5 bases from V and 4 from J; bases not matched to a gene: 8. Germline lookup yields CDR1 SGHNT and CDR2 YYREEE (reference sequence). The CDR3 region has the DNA TGTGCCAGCAGTGGGGCTAGCGGGGGGTCGTACGAGCAGTACTTC. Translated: CASSGASGGSYEQYF.

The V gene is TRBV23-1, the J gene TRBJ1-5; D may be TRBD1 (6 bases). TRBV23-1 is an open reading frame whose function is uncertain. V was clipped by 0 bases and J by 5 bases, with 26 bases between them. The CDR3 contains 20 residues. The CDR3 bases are TGCGCCAGCAGTCAATCACCCACCACTCCGACAGGAAAGGGGTATCAGCCCCAGCATTTT. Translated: CASSQSPTTPTGKGYQPQHF.

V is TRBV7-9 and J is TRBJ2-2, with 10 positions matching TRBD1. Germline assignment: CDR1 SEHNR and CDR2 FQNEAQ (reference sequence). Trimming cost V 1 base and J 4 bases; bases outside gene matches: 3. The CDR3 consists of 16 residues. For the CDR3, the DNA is TGTGCCAGCAGCTTAGGCGACAGGGGGCCCACCGGGGAGCTGTTTTTT. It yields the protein CASSLGDRGPTGELFF.

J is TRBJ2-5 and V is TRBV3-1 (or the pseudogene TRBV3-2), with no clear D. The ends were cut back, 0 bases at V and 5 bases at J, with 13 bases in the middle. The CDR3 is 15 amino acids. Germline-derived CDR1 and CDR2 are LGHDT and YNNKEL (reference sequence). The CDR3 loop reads CASSQDLRTLETQYF. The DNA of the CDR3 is TGTGCCAGCAGCCAAGACCTTCGGACGTTGGAGACCCAGTACTTC.

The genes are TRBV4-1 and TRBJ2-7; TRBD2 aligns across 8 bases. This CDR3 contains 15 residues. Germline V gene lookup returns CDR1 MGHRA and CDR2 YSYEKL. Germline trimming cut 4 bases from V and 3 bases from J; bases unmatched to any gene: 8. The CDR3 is CASSPSGGFSYEQYF. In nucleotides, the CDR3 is TGCGCCAGCAGCCCAAGCGGGGGTTTCAGCTACGAGCAGTACTTC.

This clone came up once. CDR3 loop: CASRTETYNEQFF. CDR3 sequence (DNA): TGTGCCAGTAGGACTGAAACCTACAATGAGCAGTTCTTC. This chain joins TRBV6-6 and TRBJ2-1; D possibly corresponds to TRBD2 (5 bases). V gave up 9 bases and J gave up 2 bases, with 11 bases separating them. This CDR3 comprises 13 residues. CDR1 and CDR2 (germline): MNHNY, SVGAGI (reference sequence).

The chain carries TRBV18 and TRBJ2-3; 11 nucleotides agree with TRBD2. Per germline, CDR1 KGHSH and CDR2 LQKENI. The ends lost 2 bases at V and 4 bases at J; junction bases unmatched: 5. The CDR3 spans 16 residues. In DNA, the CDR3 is TGTGCCAGCTCACCAGGGACTAGCGGCTCGGCAGATACGCAGTATTTT. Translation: CASSPGTSGSADTQYF.

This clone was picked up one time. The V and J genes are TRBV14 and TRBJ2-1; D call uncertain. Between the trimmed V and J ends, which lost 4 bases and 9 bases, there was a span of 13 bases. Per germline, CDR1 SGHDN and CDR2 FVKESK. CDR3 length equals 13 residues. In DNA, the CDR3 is TGTGCCAGCAGCCGTATAGGCGGTACTGAGCAGTTCTTC. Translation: CASSRIGGTEQFF.

CDR3 sequence: CASSVATGRRTEAFF. CDR3 coding DNA: TGTGCCAGCAGCGTAGCTACAGGCAGGCGCACTGAAGCTTTCTTT. This chain connects TRBV9 to TRBJ1-1, with D perhaps matching TRBD1 (5 bases). Germline-derived CDR1 and CDR2 are SGDLS and YYNGEE. The V and J ends lost 0 bases and 4 bases respectively, with 13 bases between them. The CDR3 covers 15 residues.

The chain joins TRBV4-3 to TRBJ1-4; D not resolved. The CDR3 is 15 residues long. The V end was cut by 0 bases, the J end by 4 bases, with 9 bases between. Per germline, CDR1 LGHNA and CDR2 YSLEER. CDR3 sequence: CASSQEEGINEKLFF. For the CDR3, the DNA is TGCGCCAGCAGCCAAGAGGAAGGGATTAATGAAAAACTGTTTTTT.

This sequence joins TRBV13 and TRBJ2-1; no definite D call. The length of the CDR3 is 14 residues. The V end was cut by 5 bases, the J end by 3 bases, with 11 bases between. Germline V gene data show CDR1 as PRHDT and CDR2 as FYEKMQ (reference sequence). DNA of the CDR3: TGTGCCAGCAGCCCGCGTGATAACTACAATGAGCAGTTCTTC. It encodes CASSPRDNYNEQFF.

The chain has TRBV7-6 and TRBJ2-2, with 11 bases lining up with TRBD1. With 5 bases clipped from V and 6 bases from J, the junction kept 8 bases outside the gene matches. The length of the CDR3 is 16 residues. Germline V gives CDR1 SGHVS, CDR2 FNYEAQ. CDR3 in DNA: TGTGCCAGCAGCGCCCCAGCGGGACAGGGGGCCGGGGAGCTGTTTTTT. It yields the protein CASSAPAGQGAGELFF.

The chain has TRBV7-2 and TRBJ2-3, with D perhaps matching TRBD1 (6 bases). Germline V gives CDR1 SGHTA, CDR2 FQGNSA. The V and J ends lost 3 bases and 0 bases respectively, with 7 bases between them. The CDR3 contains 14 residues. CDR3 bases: TGTGCCAGCAGCTTGGACAGCAGCACAGATACGCAGTATTTT. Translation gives CASSLDSSTDTQYF.